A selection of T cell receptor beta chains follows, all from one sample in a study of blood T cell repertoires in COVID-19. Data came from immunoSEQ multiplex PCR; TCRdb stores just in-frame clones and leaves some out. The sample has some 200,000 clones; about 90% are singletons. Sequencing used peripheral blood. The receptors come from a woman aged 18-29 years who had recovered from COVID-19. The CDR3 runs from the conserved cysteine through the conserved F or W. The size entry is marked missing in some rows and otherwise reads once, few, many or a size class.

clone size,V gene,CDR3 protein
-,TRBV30,CALPRGNTGELFF
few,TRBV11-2,CASSMTGGVYEQYF
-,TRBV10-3,CAISESLAEETQYF
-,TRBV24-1,CATSDSGTPYGYTF
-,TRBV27,CASSLGTSGRGEQYF
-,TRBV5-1,CASSQDFPGREGYTF
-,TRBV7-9,CASSLRQGSYNEQFF
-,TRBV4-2,CASSQADSSSYNEQFF
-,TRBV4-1,CASSQEKVGAFSYNEQFF
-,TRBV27,CASSLSPRGDPYEQYF
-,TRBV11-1,CASSLDGSGRSDTQYF
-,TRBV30,CAWSGGLALYEQYF
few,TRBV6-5,CASRRTIYNEQFF
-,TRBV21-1,CASRREGTPNTGELFF
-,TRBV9,CASSGDMSGSYNEQFF
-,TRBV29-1,CSVEDKTPLRGAFF
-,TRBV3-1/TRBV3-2,CASSQGPGQPYGYTF
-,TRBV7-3,CASSLNSAGYNEQFF
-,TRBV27,CASSLLPGLSGGYTF
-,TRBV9,CASSAGRGPYSPLHF
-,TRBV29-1,CSVEDGPGGFNYGYTF
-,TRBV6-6,CASSPFPSGSGQETQYF
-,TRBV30,CAGRLNRGGWNSPLHF
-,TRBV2,CASSVTGRNQPQHF
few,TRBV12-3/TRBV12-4,CATKSGRVYEQYF
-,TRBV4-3,CASSQEFQGSYYGYTF
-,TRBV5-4,CASRYGTESYNEQFF
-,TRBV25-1,CASSDLEGGAYEQYF
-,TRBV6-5,CASSYAPPGNTEAFF
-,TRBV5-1,CASSSPDRGQETQYF
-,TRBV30,CAWRFSYVEKLFF
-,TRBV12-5,CASGLVLGTIPDFGRIDYGYTF
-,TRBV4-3,CASSQDSALETEAFF
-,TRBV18,CASTRTSGRAAAGRGLDTQYF
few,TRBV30,CAWSVDSGMNQPQHF
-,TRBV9,CASSLTGLAYEQYF
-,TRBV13,CASSAGFRYEQYF
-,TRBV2,CASSEDSTSYEAFF
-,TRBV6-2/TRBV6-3,CASSYSGTYNEQFF
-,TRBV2,CASIAQGEEKLFF
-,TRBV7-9,CASSPRSGTAPYEQYF
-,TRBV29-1,CSAHDLLGTEAFF
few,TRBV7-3,CASSFSSGSYEQYF
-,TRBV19,CASSIEFSYNSPLHF
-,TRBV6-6,CASSYLDGNYEQYF
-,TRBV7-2,CATHRTSGRVNEQFF
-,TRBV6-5,CASCRVGAGANVLTF
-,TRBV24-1,CATSGRGSGSTDTQYF
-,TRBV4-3,CASSLLPGNSPLHF
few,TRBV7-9,CASSLVGQGWDEQYF
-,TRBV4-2,CASSQESLAGGPVETQYF